This TCR beta chain was profiled in a study of response to subunit inactivated influenza vaccine. Via MiXCR, TCRdb re-called the RT-PCR reads, giving one row per CDR3 protein. Among about 540,000 distinct CDR3 sequences, roughly 23% were seen once, and the ten largest hold 2.5% to 3.5%. V lost 5 bases to trimming and J lost 0 bases, with 10 bases between them. Germline V CDR1 and CDR2: SGHAT, FQDESV (reference sequence). The CDR3 covers 15 residues. These data also featured in a second study, about T cells expressing NK-cell markers. That paper notes: The TCR beta cDNA came from 5'RACE template switching with UMIs.

The V call is TRBV11-1, the J call TRBJ2-2, with D uncertain. The specimen comprised CD4+ T cells sorted from PBMCs, sampled approximately 13 days after vaccination. This sequence originates from a man between 45 and 60 years old who received an inactivated influenza vaccine. CDR3 residues: CASSNVGSNTGELFF. CDR3 DNA sequence: TGTGCCAGCAGCAACGTTGGGTCGAACACCGGGGAGCTGTTTTTT.